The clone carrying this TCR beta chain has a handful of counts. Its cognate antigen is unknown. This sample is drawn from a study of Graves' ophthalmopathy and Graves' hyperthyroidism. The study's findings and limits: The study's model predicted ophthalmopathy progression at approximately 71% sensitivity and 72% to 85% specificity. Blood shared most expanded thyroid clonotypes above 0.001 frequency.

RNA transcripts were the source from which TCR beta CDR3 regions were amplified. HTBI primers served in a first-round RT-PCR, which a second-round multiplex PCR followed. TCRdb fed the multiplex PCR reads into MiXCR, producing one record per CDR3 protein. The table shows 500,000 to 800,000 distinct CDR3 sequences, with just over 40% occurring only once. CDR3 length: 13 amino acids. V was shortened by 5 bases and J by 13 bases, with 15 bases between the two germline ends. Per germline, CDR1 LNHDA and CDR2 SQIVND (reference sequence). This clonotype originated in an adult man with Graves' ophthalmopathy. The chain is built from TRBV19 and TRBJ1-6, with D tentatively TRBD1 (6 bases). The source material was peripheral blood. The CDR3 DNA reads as TGTGCCAGTAGTCACGGACAGAATCAGCCCCTCCACTTT. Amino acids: CASSHGQNQPLHF.